This entry features one T cell receptor beta chain sequence. Its specificity is not known. This table comes from immunoSEQ multiplex PCR, and its TCRdb copy is limited to in-frame clones, with some not included. The table has approximately 110,000 clones, just over 90% seen once. V gave up 6 bases and J gave up 8 bases, with 22 bases separating them. Germline loops: CDR1 LNHDA, CDR2 SQIVND (reference sequence). The CDR3 is made up of 15 amino acids. This record belongs to a study of siplizumab effects on memory and regulatory T cells. General study findings and limits: Siplizumab significantly brought down the alloreactive sequences that trace back to unstimulated CD4+ memory cells.

The clonotype was recovered from a human donor in good health. The sequencing input was CD4+ T cells sorted from blood. The chain is built from TRBV19 and TRBJ1-2, with a possible D match to TRBD1 (5 bases). The CDR3 region has the DNA TGTGCCAGTAGCCTGTCCGGGACGTCACCTGGGGGCTACACCTTC. It yields the protein CASSLSGTSPGGYTF. Complete variable domain (other parts from reference TRBV19 and TRBJ1-2): DGGITQSPKYLFRKEGQNVTLSCEQNLNHDAMYWYRQDPGQGLRLIYYSQIVNDFQKGDIAEGYSVSREKKESFPLTVTSAQKNPTAFYLCASSLSGTSPGGYTFGSGTRLTVV.